Listed below are T cell receptor beta chains from one sample, sequenced in a study of OX40 agonist ivuxolimab in advanced cancers. Generated by immunoSEQ multiplex PCR, the TCRdb table keeps only in-frame clones and is missing some. The sample lists some 84,000 clones; roughly 89% were seen once. Here the sequenced sample was CD4+ or CD8+ T cells sorted from blood, taken in a trial of the OX40 agonist ivuxolimab. These receptors were taken from an adult with an advanced solid tumor such as melanoma, head and neck, liver or kidney cancer. CDR3s include the opening cysteine and the closing phenylalanine or tryptophan. D genes are given only for firm matches. Clone sizes are given selectively: once, few, many, or a class where the clone is expanded.

d_gene	j_gene	abundance	v_gene	CDR3aa	CDR3nt
TRBD1	TRBJ1-1	NA	TRBV9	CASSVGQMNTEAFF	TGTGCCAGCAGCGTGGGACAGATGAACACTGAAGCTTTCTTT
NA	TRBJ2-1	NA	TRBV7-9	CASSPIAQANEQFF	TGTGCCAGCAGCCCCATCGCCCAGGCCAATGAGCAGTTCTTC
TRBD1	TRBJ1-1	NA	TRBV10-3	CAISDPGQEWTEAFF	TGTGCCATCAGTGACCCCGGACAGGAGTGGACTGAAGCTTTCTTT
NA	TRBJ2-3	NA	TRBV5-1	CASRDLGEEDTQYF	TGCGCCAGCAGAGACCTAGGGGAGGAAGATACGCAGTATTTT
TRBD1	TRBJ1-2	NA	TRBV15	CATSRDYSGQGFGGYTF	TGTGCCACCAGCAGAGATTATTCGGGACAGGGTTTTGGCGGCTACACCTTC
TRBD1	TRBJ1-5	NA	TRBV5-8	CASSLGTGVDQPQHF	TGTGCCAGCAGCTTGGGCACAGGGGTAGATCAGCCCCAGCATTTT
NA	TRBJ2-5	once	TRBV5-1	CASSPAAGSGSETQYF	TGCGCCAGCAGCCCGGCCGCGGGCAGTGGGAGTGAGACCCAGTACTTC
NA	TRBJ2-3	NA	TRBV27	CASTSAGNTQYF	TGTGCCAGCACTAGCGCGGGGAATACGCAGTATTTT
NA	TRBJ2-7	once	TRBV4-3	CASSQDEGTYEQYF	TGCGCCAGCAGCCAAGACGAGGGGACCTACGAGCAGTACTTC
NA	TRBJ1-2	once	TRBV28	CATSASTGNRYGYTF	TGTGCCACCTCGGCCTCCACAGGGAATCGATATGGCTACACCTTC
TRBD2	TRBJ2-2	NA	TRBV7-7	CASSAGLASNTGELFF	TGTGCTAGCAGCGCGGGACTAGCGTCGAACACCGGGGAGCTGTTTTTT
TRBD2	TRBJ2-3	NA	TRBV28	CASSRRTSGTDTDTQYF	TGTGCCAGCAGTCGACGGACTAGCGGGACAGACACAGATACGCAGTATTTT
TRBD1	TRBJ2-7	few	TRBV6-9	CARGGEVGQGSYEQYF	TGTGCCAGAGGGGGGGAGGTGGGACAGGGCTCCTACGAGCAGTACTTC
NA	TRBJ2-3	NA	TRBV6-1	CASSGPGNTDTQYF	TGTGCCAGCAGTGGGCCGGGAAACACAGATACGCAGTATTTT
TRBD1	TRBJ1-4	NA	TRBV5-4	CASSSQTGWDEKLFF	TGTGCCAGCAGCTCACAGACAGGGTGGGATGAAAAACTGTTTTTT
NA	TRBJ1-6	NA	TRBV5-5	CASSPGRDSPLHF	TGTGCCAGCAGCCCAGGGAGGGATTCACCCCTCCACTTT
NA	TRBJ2-7	NA	TRBV12-5	CASGFTTGSEQYF	TGTGCTAGTGGTTTTACCACAGGGTCCGAGCAGTACTTC
TRBD2	TRBJ2-2	few	TRBV7-9	CASSLGLAVRGELFF	TGTGCCAGCAGCTTGGGACTAGCGGTCCGCGGGGAGCTGTTTTTT